This passage covers 26 T cell receptor beta chains from one sample sequenced in a study of CD8 T cells in Susac syndrome. An input of about 0.45 to 1 ug of RNA was subjected to reverse transcription using random hexamers. TCRdb re-derived calls from the immunoSEQ multiplex PCR reads in MiXCR, one entry per CDR3 protein. The sample includes some 150,000 distinct CDR3 sequences, roughly 94% of them seen just once. Sequencing input: CD4+ T cells from PBMCs. The origin of the receptors is a human donor in good health.

The V and J genes are TRBV2 and TRBJ2-5; no reliable D call. Trimming pared 2 bases from V and 10 bases from J, leaving 8 bases between. Germline CDR1 is SNHLY and CDR2 is FYNNEI. The CDR3 has 11 residues. In nucleotides, the CDR3 is TGTGCCAGCAGTGAATACCTCGGCCAGTACTTC. This codes for CASSEYLGQYF.

The chain uses TRBV18 and TRBJ2-7, with TRBD1 matching over 10 bases. The CDR3 totals 15 residues. V dropped 6 bases and J dropped 1; count of bases not matched to a gene: 6. Germline V gene sequence: CDR1 KGHSH, CDR2 LQKENI. Here the CDR3 DNA reads TGTGCCAGCTCGCCCGACAGGGGGCAATCCTACGAGCAGTACTTC. This encodes CASSPDRGQSYEQYF.

The chain couples TRBV9 to TRBJ2-7; 9 bases map to TRBD1. Trimming took 1 base from V and 6 from J; bases not matched to a gene: 5. This CDR3 region has 14 residues. Looked up from germline, CDR1 is SGDLS and CDR2 is YYNGEE. This CDR3 is CASSVWTGEGEQYF. The CDR3, as DNA: TGTGCCAGCAGCGTATGGACAGGGGAGGGCGAGCAGTACTTC.

The genes are TRBV14 and TRBJ1-1; D gene unclear. Looked up from germline, CDR1 is SGHDN and CDR2 is FVKESK. The CDR3 spans 15 residues. With 5 bases removed from V and 0 bases from J, the gap between germline ends came to 13 bases. The CDR3 here is CASSKLGALNTEAFF. The DNA for the CDR3 is TGTGCCAGCAGCAAACTGGGCGCCCTGAACACTGAAGCTTTCTTT.

The J gene is TRBJ2-2, the V gene TRBV29-1; D may be TRBD1 (5 bases). The CDR3 covers 12 residues. V was shortened by 6 bases and J by 1 base, with 6 bases between the two germline ends. CDR1 is SQVTM, CDR2 ANQGSEA, per germline. CDR3 loop: CSVTGNTGELFF. The CDR3 DNA reads as TGCAGCGTCACAGGGAACACCGGGGAGCTGTTTTTT.

This chain links TRBV7-6 with TRBJ2-3; a possible D gene is TRBD2 (6 bases). CDR3 length: 16 amino acids. The V and J ends lost 1 base and 6 bases respectively, with 17 bases between them. From germline, CDR1 is SGHVS and CDR2 FNYEAQ. The CDR3 DNA reads as TGTGCCAGCAGCTTAGGGGTAGCCACGGAGGGGGATACGCAGTATTTT. Translation: CASSLGVATEGDTQYF.

In its sample, this clonotype was seen once. The chain uses TRBV29-1 and TRBJ2-3; D uncertain. Germline values: CDR1 SQVTM, CDR2 ANQGSEA. This CDR3 region has 11 residues. V was trimmed by 5 bases and J by 2 bases, leaving 5 bases between them. The CDR3 is CSVTFTDTQYF. The CDR3 DNA reads as TGCAGCGTTACCTTCACAGATACGCAGTATTTT.

V usage is TRBV3-1 and J usage is TRBJ2-1, with D maybe TRBD1 (6 bases). The CDR3 is 15 residues long. The germline V gene has CDR1 LGHDT and CDR2 YNNKEL (reference sequence). Trimming took 6 bases from V and 5 from J, leaving 17 bases between them. CDR3 loop: CASRPDNRANNEQFF. The CDR3, as DNA: TGTGCCAGCAGGCCAGACAACAGGGCGAACAATGAGCAGTTCTTC.

This clonotype occurred once. The V and J genes are TRBV7-8 and TRBJ1-5, with D possibly being TRBD1 (6 bases). The CDR3 has 13 residues. The ends were cut back, 4 bases at V and 4 bases at J, with 8 bases in the middle. Germline V CDR1 and CDR2: SGHVS, FQNEAQ. CDR3 residues: CASSSDRNQPQHF. The CDR3 coding sequence is TGTGCCAGCAGCTCCGACAGGAATCAGCCCCAGCATTTT.

The chain combines TRBV24-1 with TRBJ2-6; D not resolved. Trimming removed 4 bases from V and 2 bases from J, with 2 bases in between. CDR3 length equals 13 residues. Germline CDR1 is KGHDR and CDR2 is SFDVKD. CDR3 sequence (DNA): TGTGCCACCAGTGAACCTGGGGCCAACGTCCTGACTTTC. Residues: CATSEPGANVLTF.

V and J are TRBV14 and TRBJ1-3, with D maybe TRBD1 (5 bases). Germline assignment: CDR1 SGHDN and CDR2 FVKESK. V was pared by 1 base and J by 1 base, with 5 bases between. There are 14 residues in the CDR3. CDR3: CASSQAGSGNTIYF. The CDR3 bases are TGTGCCAGCAGCCAAGCAGGGTCTGGAAACACCATATATTTT.

The chain combines TRBV5-4 with TRBJ2-5, with unresolved D. V was pared by 5 bases and J by 5 bases, with 13 bases between. CDR3 length: 13 residues. CDR1 is SGHNT, CDR2 YYREEE, per germline (reference sequence). CDR3 sequence: CASSEGGGETQYF. CDR3 bases: TGTGCCAGCAGTGAAGGTGGTGGCGAGACCCAGTACTTC.

V is TRBV3-1 and J is TRBJ1-1; weak D call: TRBD1 (5 bases). CDR3 length: 13 amino acids. The germline V gene encodes CDR1 LGHDT and CDR2 YNNKEL (reference sequence). Trimming removed 2 bases at V and 5 bases at J, with 9 bases between. CDR3 DNA sequence: TGTGCCAGCAGCCAACAGGGCCCAACTGAAGCTTTCTTT. Translation gives CASSQQGPTEAFF.

This chain joins TRBV30 and TRBJ2-7; D might be TRBD1 or TRBD2, each matching 5 bases. From germline, CDR1 is GTSNPN and CDR2 SVGIG (reference sequence). The CDR3 runs 14 residues. With 2 bases removed from V and 2 bases from J, the gap between germline ends came to 13 bases. The CDR3 region has the DNA TGTGCCTGGAGTCGGGACCCCTCTACCTACGAGCAGTACTTC. Protein product: CAWSRDPSTYEQYF.

The table lists this clonotype with a few counts. V is TRBV7-8 and J is TRBJ1-4, with D unclear. The CDR3 runs to 11 residues. V shed 5 bases and J shed 7 bases, with 5 bases lying between them. Germline V gene lookup returns CDR1 SGHVS and CDR2 FQNEAQ. CDR3 sequence reads: CASSETEKLFF. In DNA, the CDR3 is TGTGCCAGCAGCGAGACTGAAAAACTGTTTTTT. The full variable domain, with the rest looked up from reference TRBV7-8 and TRBJ1-4, is GAGVSQSPRYKVAKRGQDVALRCDPISGHVSLFWYQQALGQGPEFLTYFQNEAQLDKSGLPSDRFFAERPEGSVSTLKIQRTQQEDSAVYLCASSETEKLFFGSGTQLSVL.

This clonotype has only one observation. V is TRBV29-1 and J is TRBJ2-1; unclear D gene. V shed 3 bases and J shed 10 bases, with 13 bases lying between them. The CDR3 extends over 12 amino acids. The V gene's germline CDR1 is SQVTM and CDR2 ANQGSEA. CDR3 amino acids: CSVDLESREQFF. For the CDR3, the DNA is TGCAGCGTTGATTTAGAGTCCCGCGAGCAGTTCTTC.

This sequence joins TRBV18 and TRBJ2-7; 7 bases line up with TRBD2. Trimming took 0 bases from V and 1 from J; bases not matched to a gene: 3. The CDR3 length is 15 residues. Germline assignment: CDR1 KGHSH and CDR2 LQKENI. The CDR3 is CASSPPGGGSYEQYF. The CDR3 bases are TGTGCCAGCTCACCACCTGGGGGAGGGTCCTACGAGCAGTACTTC.

This clonotype appeared a single time. The chain links TRBV24-1 to TRBJ2-2; 13 bases align to TRBD2. V shed 4 bases and J 8 bases; nucleotides not matched to a gene: 3. This CDR3 is 15 amino acids long. Germline V gene lookup returns CDR1 KGHDR and CDR2 SFDVKD. The CDR3 reads CATSDPTSGRGELFF. The CDR3 DNA reads as TGTGCCACCAGTGACCCGACTAGCGGGAGGGGGGAGCTGTTTTTT.

The chain has TRBV5-4 and TRBJ2-1; D tentatively fits TRBD1 or TRBD2 (5 bases each). V gave up 5 bases and J gave up 8 bases, with 14 bases separating them. In germline, CDR1 is SGHNT, CDR2 YYREEE (reference sequence). The CDR3 totals 13 residues. Here the CDR3 reads CASRDPGRYEQFF. As DNA, the CDR3 is TGTGCCAGCAGGGACCCGGGGCGCTATGAGCAGTTCTTC.

The rearrangement links TRBV4-2 to TRBJ2-7; 7 bases map to TRBD2. CDR1 and CDR2 (germline): LGHNA, YNFKEQ. V was clipped by 3 bases and J by 3 bases; unmatched bases: 11. This CDR3 contains 16 residues. The CDR3: CASSQATSDSIYEQYF. The CDR3 DNA sequence: TGTGCCAGCAGCCAGGCAACTAGCGACTCGATCTACGAGCAGTACTTC.

The rearrangement uses TRBV5-1 and TRBJ2-1; 8 bases map to TRBD2. V dropped 4 bases and J dropped 2; count of bases not matched to a gene: 8. CDR3 length: 16 residues. Germline CDR1 reads SGHRS; CDR2 reads YFSETQ. The CDR3 here is CASSRDSGATYNEQFF. The CDR3 nucleotides are TGCGCCAGCAGCAGGGATAGCGGGGCGACCTACAATGAGCAGTTCTTC. The entire variable domain, with the rest obtained from reference TRBV5-1 and TRBJ2-1, is as follows: KAGVTQTPRYLIKTRGQQVTLSCSPISGHRSVSWYQQTPGQGLQFLFEYFSETQRNKGNFPGRFSGRQFSNSRSEMNVSTLELGDSALYLCASSRDSGATYNEQFFGPGTRLTVL.

J is TRBJ2-1 and V is TRBV29-1, with TRBD1 matching over 7 bases. V lost 5 bases to trimming and J lost 4 bases; unmatched junction nucleotides: 11. CDR3 length equals 15 residues. Germline assignment: CDR1 SQVTM and CDR2 ANQGSEA. The CDR3 reads CSVKQGPGFYNEQFF. The CDR3 coding sequence is TGCAGCGTTAAACAGGGGCCCGGGTTTTACAATGAGCAGTTCTTC.

V gene TRBV5-1 combines with J gene TRBJ2-5; the D is unclear. Germline V gene lookup returns CDR1 SGHRS and CDR2 YFSETQ. Trimming left V 0 bases short and J 5 bases short, with 8 bases between. This CDR3 spans 13 amino acids. The CDR3 protein is CASSLDVLETQYF. The CDR3 nucleotides are TGCGCCAGCAGCTTGGATGTTTTGGAGACCCAGTACTTC.

The V and J genes are TRBV20-1 and TRBJ2-7, with 8 bases matching TRBD1. The CDR3 totals 14 residues. J lost 0 bases, V lost 2 bases, and 3 bases had no gene match. Germline CDR1 DFQATT, CDR2 SNEGSKA (reference sequence). The CDR3 DNA sequence: TGCAGTGCTAGAAGGACAGGGTTCTCCTACGAGCAGTACTTC. Protein: CSARRTGFSYEQYF.

This chain links TRBV20-1 with TRBJ2-1; 12 nucleotides agree with TRBD2. The germline V gene has CDR1 DFQATT and CDR2 SNEGSKA (reference sequence). V shed 6 bases and J 4 bases; nucleotides not matched to a gene: 7. The CDR3 contains 15 residues. The CDR3 DNA reads as TGCAGTGCAAAGAGACTAGCGGGAGTGTACAATGAGCAGTTCTTC. Translation gives CSAKRLAGVYNEQFF.

The V gene is TRBV7-6, the J gene TRBJ2-3; the match to TRBD2 covers 15 bases. Germline CDR1 and CDR2: SGHVS and FNYEAQ. Trimming removed 5 bases from V and 1 base from J; junction bases left unmatched: 1. The CDR3 sequence is 16 residues long. This CDR3 is CASSGLAGGRTDTQYF. CDR3 nucleotides: TGTGCCAGCAGCGGACTAGCGGGAGGGCGCACAGATACGCAGTATTTT. Looking up the rest from reference TRBV7-6 and TRBJ2-3 gives the full variable domain: GAGVSQSPRYKVTKRGQDVALRCDPISGHVSLYWYRQALGQGPEFLTYFNYEAQQDKSGLPNDRFSAERPEGSISTLTIQRTEQRDSAMYRCASSGLAGGRTDTQYFGPGTRLTVL.